Presented here are 25 T cell receptor beta chains from one specimen sequenced in a study of PD-L1 blockade in urothelial cancer. Data came from immunoSEQ multiplex PCR; TCRdb stores just in-frame clones and leaves some out. The data show some 40,000 clones, with 90% seen just once and approximately 8% held by the top ten. Specimen: PBMCs, collected around atezolizumab (anti-PD-L1) treatment. These receptor sequences come from a man between 65 and 79 years old with urothelial cancer.

J is TRBJ1-5 and V is TRBV5-1, with D hard to call. This CDR3 contains 15 residues. Trimming removed 4 bases at V and 1 base at J, with 12 bases between. The germline V gene encodes CDR1 SGHRS and CDR2 YFSETQ. The CDR3 DNA sequence: TGCGCCAGCAGCACAGAGGGTCTAAGCAATCAGCCCCAGCATTTT. Translation gives CASSTEGLSNQPQHF. Based on the CDR3 plus reference TRBV5-1 and TRBJ1-5, the full variable domain is KAGVTQTPRYLIKTRGQQVTLSCSPISGHRSVSWYQQTPGQGLQFLFEYFSETQRNKGNFPGRFSGRQFSNSRSEMNVSTLELGDSALYLCASSTEGLSNQPQHFGDGTRLSIL.

The chain links TRBV13 to TRBJ2-7, with D maybe TRBD2 (6 bases). Trimming shortened V by 3 bases and J by 7 bases, and 16 bases separated the two germline ends. The germline CDR1 and CDR2 sequences are PRHDT and FYEKMQ (reference sequence). The CDR3 runs to 14 residues. Here the CDR3 reads CASSLGLPRREQYF. The CDR3 nucleotides read TGTGCCAGCAGCTTGGGACTCCCTAGGAGGGAGCAGTACTTC.

V is TRBV27 and J is TRBJ1-2; a possible D gene is TRBD1 (6 bases). V lost 5 bases and J lost 8, with 12 bases in between. CDR3 length equals 12 residues. Looked up from germline, CDR1 is MNHEY and CDR2 is SMNVEV (reference sequence). The CDR3 nucleotides read TGTGCCAGCAGTCCAGGGGTAAGGGGCTACACCTTC. Translated: CASSPGVRGYTF.

V is TRBV7-6 and J is TRBJ1-1, with D hard to call. Trimming stripped 5 bases from V and 4 bases from J, with 14 bases between. The CDR3 runs 14 residues. Germline V gene data show CDR1 as SGHVS and CDR2 as FNYEAQ. The CDR3 DNA is TGTGCCAGCAGCCATCTCTCGGGTGGCACTGAAGCTTTCTTT. As protein: CASSHLSGGTEAFF.

The CDR3 DNA reads TGTGCCAGCAGTGAAGCACGCCCGTGGCCAGATACGCAGTATTTT. Protein product: CASSEARPWPDTQYF. The J gene is TRBJ2-3, the V gene TRBV6-1; D gene ambiguous. This CDR3 has 15 amino acids. Looked up from germline, CDR1 is MNHNS and CDR2 is SASEGT. V dropped 0 bases and J dropped 4 bases, with 11 bases sitting between them.

The rearrangement uses TRBV30 and TRBJ2-7, with TRBD2 identical over 10 bases. V shed 0 bases and J 7 bases; nucleotides not matched to a gene: 15. CDR1 is GTSNPN and CDR2 is SVGIG in the germline V gene (reference sequence). The CDR3 has 17 residues. CDR3 nucleotides: TGTGCCTGGAGTGTCCCCCCCGATCTAGCGGGAGACGCGGAGCAGTACTTC. It yields the protein CAWSVPPDLAGDAEQYF.

This clone was observed once. The genes are TRBV30 and TRBJ1-4; D uncertain. The ends were cut back, 4 bases at V and 5 bases at J, with 11 bases in the middle. CDR1 is GTSNPN and CDR2 is SVGIG in the germline V gene (reference sequence). The CDR3 loop spans 13 amino acids. The CDR3 sequence: CAWKGWRNEKLFF. The CDR3 bases are TGTGCCTGGAAGGGCTGGAGGAATGAAAAACTGTTTTTT.

The gene calls are TRBV19 and TRBJ1-3; TRBD1 is a possible D gene (6 bases). V was trimmed by 7 bases and J by 0 bases, leaving 16 bases between them. CDR1 and CDR2 (germline): LNHDA, SQIVND (reference sequence). CDR3 size: 16 residues. As DNA, the CDR3 is TGTGCCAGTACCGGGCCAGGGGCGAACTCTGGAAACACCATATATTTT. Translated, it gives CASTGPGANSGNTIYF.

V usage is TRBV9 and J usage is TRBJ2-1; the match to TRBD2 covers 10 bases. From germline, CDR1 is SGDLS and CDR2 YYNGEE. V dropped 3 bases and J dropped 7; count of bases not matched to a gene: 10. The CDR3 length is 16 residues. CDR3 DNA sequence: TGTGCCAGCAGCGCTGCGGCGGCTAGCGGGAGTAATGAGCAGTTCTTC. This gives the protein CASSAAAASGSNEQFF.

The chain joins TRBV10-2 to TRBJ1-5; possible D gene TRBD1, 6 bases. The CDR3 loop spans 13 amino acids. Germline V gene lookup returns CDR1 WSHSY and CDR2 SAAADI. Trimming cost V 8 bases and J 0 bases, with 8 bases left between them. CDR3 region: CASGDTSNQPQHF. As DNA, the CDR3 is TGCGCCAGCGGGGACACTAGCAATCAGCCCCAGCATTTT.

The chain joins TRBV5-1 to TRBJ1-1; 8 bases are shared with TRBD1. This CDR3 has 12 amino acids. Germline V gene data show CDR1 as SGHRS and CDR2 as YFSETQ. V gave up 7 bases and J gave up 2 bases; unmatched junction bases: 1. CDR3 bases: TGCGCCAGCGGACAGGGTAACACTGAAGCTTTCTTT. Its protein product is CASGQGNTEAFF.

The rearrangement uses TRBV27 and TRBJ1-5, with D possibly matching TRBD1 (5 bases). Trimming stripped 5 bases from V and 4 bases from J, with 18 bases between. In germline, CDR1 is MNHEY, CDR2 SMNVEV (reference sequence). This CDR3 is 16 amino acids long. CDR3 amino acids: CASSPQGGSVNQPQHF. The CDR3 nucleotides are TGTGCCAGCAGTCCCCAGGGTGGATCGGTGAATCAGCCCCAGCATTTT.

This clone was picked up one time. The CDR3 bases are TGTGCCAGCAGCGTAGGAAGTAGCCTCAATGAGCAGTTCTTC. Protein product: CASSVGSSLNEQFF. The chain couples TRBV9 to TRBJ2-1; D not resolved. Germline-derived CDR1 and CDR2 are SGDLS and YYNGEE. V gave up 0 bases and J gave up 6 bases, with 10 bases separating them. The CDR3 has 14 amino acids. Combining the CDR3 with reference TRBV9 and TRBJ2-1 gives the whole variable domain DSGVTQTPKHLITATGQRVTLRCSPRSGDLSVYWYQQSLDQGLQFLIQYYNGEERAKGNILERFSAQQFPDLHSELNLSSLELGDSALYFCASSVGSSLNEQFFGPGTRLTVL.

The chain employs TRBV5-8 and TRBJ2-3; 10 nucleotides match TRBD1. CDR1 SGHTS and CDR2 YDEGEE come from the germline V gene. The CDR3 extends over 16 amino acids. Unmatched junction bases numbered 5, after V lost 2 bases and J lost 2 bases. The CDR3 coding sequence is TGTGCCAGCAGCTTAAAGACAGGGGGCCCCACAGATACGCAGTATTTT. Translation: CASSLKTGGPTDTQYF.

The chain uses TRBV27 and TRBJ2-5, with 7 bases that match TRBD1. The CDR3 sequence is 16 residues long. Looked up from germline, CDR1 is MNHEY and CDR2 is SMNVEV (reference sequence). With V trimmed by 2 bases and J by 0 bases, 6 bases remained unmatched. The CDR3 region is CASSLLGTANQETQYF. Here the CDR3 DNA reads TGTGCCAGCAGTTTACTGGGGACAGCAAACCAAGAGACCCAGTACTTC.

The V and J genes are TRBV2 and TRBJ2-7, with D tentatively TRBD1 (6 bases). The ends were cut back, 4 bases at V and 0 bases at J, with 10 bases in the middle. CDR1 is SNHLY and CDR2 is FYNNEI in the germline V gene. The CDR3 length is 14 residues. The CDR3 sequence: CASSGTDPSYEQYF. In DNA form, the CDR3 reads TGTGCCAGCAGTGGGACAGACCCCTCCTACGAGCAGTACTTC.

This chain connects TRBV5-4 to TRBJ2-1; D gene ambiguous. CDR3 size: 13 residues. Germline V gives CDR1 SGHNT, CDR2 YYREEE (reference sequence). With 0 bases removed from V and 5 bases from J, the gap between germline ends came to 6 bases. CDR3 loop: CASSLVENNEQFF. DNA of the CDR3: TGTGCCAGCAGCTTGGTAGAGAACAATGAGCAGTTCTTC.

The V call is TRBV5-5, the J call TRBJ2-2; D unresolved. Germline assignment: CDR1 SGHKS and CDR2 YYEKEE (reference sequence). Trimming took off 1 base at V and 5 bases at J, with 3 bases between the two ends. CDR3 length equals 12 residues. The CDR3 sequence: CASSLQTGELFF. The CDR3 nucleotides read TGTGCCAGCAGCTTGCAGACCGGGGAGCTGTTTTTT.

The chain uses TRBV5-1 and TRBJ2-1, with 12 bases matching TRBD1. The CDR3 consists of 16 residues. Germline CDR1 SGHRS, CDR2 YFSETQ. V trimming: 4 bases; J trimming: 7 bases; junction bases outside the gene matches: 9. CDR3: CASSLSGTGGWNEQFF. The CDR3 DNA reads TGCGCCAGCAGCCTCTCCGGGACAGGGGGCTGGAATGAGCAGTTCTTC.

The rearrangement uses TRBV28 and TRBJ2-7; D ambiguous. V shed 3 bases and J shed 2 bases, with 14 bases lying between them. The CDR3 contains 15 residues. CDR1 and CDR2 (germline): MDHEN, SYDVKM. The CDR3 DNA follows: TGTGCCAGCAGTTTTCCATCCGGTGTTGCCTACGAGCAGTACTTC. Protein: CASSFPSGVAYEQYF.

This chain connects TRBV27 to TRBJ2-7; 10 bases map to TRBD2. J was trimmed by 6 bases and V by 5 bases; bases with no gene match: 13. The germline V gene has CDR1 MNHEY and CDR2 SMNVEV (reference sequence). The CDR3 runs to 16 residues. This CDR3 is CASSPTQLAGWSEQYF. The CDR3 nucleotides read TGTGCCAGCAGTCCAACTCAACTAGCGGGATGGTCCGAGCAGTACTTC.

CDR3 DNA sequence: TGTGCCAGCAGCCCCGGCCAGTCCCTGGGACTAGGATCCTACAATGAGCAGTTCTTC. This translates into CASSPGQSLGLGSYNEQFF. This chain joins TRBV11-2 and TRBJ2-1; 8 nucleotides line up with TRBD2. This CDR3 contains 19 residues. Germline CDR1 reads SGHAT; CDR2 reads FQNNGV. With 5 bases clipped from V and 1 base from J, the junction kept 16 bases outside the gene matches.

The V and J genes are TRBV7-9 and TRBJ1-2; D gene uncertain. Trimming pared 5 bases from V and 0 bases from J, leaving 7 bases between. This CDR3 contains 13 residues. The V gene's germline CDR1 is SEHNR and CDR2 FQNEAQ (reference sequence). CDR3 coding DNA: TGTGCCAGCAGCCCATCAGCTAACTATGGCTACACCTTC. Amino acids: CASSPSANYGYTF.

V and J are TRBV21-1 and TRBJ2-7; TRBD1 was called by the table and not checked on the DNA. TRBV21-1 is described as a pseudogene. The CDR3 contains 13 residues. CDR3 bases: TGTGCCAGCACTAACAGGGGGCCTTACGAGCAGTACTTC. This codes for CASTNRGPYEQYF.

V is TRBV19 and J is TRBJ2-7; 7 positions agree with TRBD1. Per germline, CDR1 LNHDA and CDR2 SQIVND (reference sequence). The CDR3 spans 13 residues. The V segment lost 1 base and the J segment 6 bases; nucleotides outside the gene matches: 3. CDR3 nucleotides: TGTGCCAGTAGTATAGGAGGGGGCGGCGAGCAGTACTTC. Amino acid sequence: CASSIGGGGEQYF.